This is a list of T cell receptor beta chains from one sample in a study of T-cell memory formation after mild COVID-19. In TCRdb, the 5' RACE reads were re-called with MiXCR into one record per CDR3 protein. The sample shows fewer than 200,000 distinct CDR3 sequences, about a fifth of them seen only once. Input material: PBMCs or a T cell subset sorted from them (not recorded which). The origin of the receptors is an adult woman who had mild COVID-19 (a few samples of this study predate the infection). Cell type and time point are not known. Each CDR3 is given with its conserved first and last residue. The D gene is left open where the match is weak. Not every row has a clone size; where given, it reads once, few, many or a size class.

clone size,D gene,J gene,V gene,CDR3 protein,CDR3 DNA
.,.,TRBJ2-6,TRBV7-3,CASSQNPQGRSGANVLTF,TGTGCCAGCAGCCAAAACCCACAGGGACGCTCTGGGGCCAACGTCCTGACTTTC
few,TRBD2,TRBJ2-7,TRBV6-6,CASSIERGAYEQYF,TGTGCCAGCAGTATCGAGCGGGGGGCCTACGAGCAGTACTTC
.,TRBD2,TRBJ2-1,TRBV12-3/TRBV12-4,CASSLDTGRNEQFF,TGTGCCAGCAGTTTAGATACCGGGAGGAATGAGCAGTTCTTC
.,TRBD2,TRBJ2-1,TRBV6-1,CASSVVGWPSGPRSYNEQFF,TGTGCCAGCAGTGTGGTTGGTTGGCCTAGCGGGCCTCGCTCCTACAATGAGCAGTTCTTC
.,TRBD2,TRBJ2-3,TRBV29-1,CSVESGGSTDTQYF,TGCAGCGTTGAGTCGGGAGGCTCCACAGATACGCAGTATTTT
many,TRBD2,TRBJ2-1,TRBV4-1,CASSRDGLADYNEQFF,TGCGCCAGCAGCAGAGATGGACTAGCGGACTACAATGAGCAGTTCTTC
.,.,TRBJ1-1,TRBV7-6,CASSSHWNTEAFF,TGTGCCAGCAGTTCACACTGGAACACTGAAGCTTTCTTT
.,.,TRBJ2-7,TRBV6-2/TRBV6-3,CASRGYHEQYF,TGTGCCAGCAGGGGCTACCACGAGCAGTACTTC
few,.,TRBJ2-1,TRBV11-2,CASSLDLNNEQFF,TGTGCCAGCAGCTTAGATTTGAATAATGAGCAGTTCTTC
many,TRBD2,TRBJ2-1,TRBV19,CASSPSGSSYNEQFF,TGCGCCAGCAGCCCTAGCGGTAGCTCCTACAATGAGCAGTTCTTC
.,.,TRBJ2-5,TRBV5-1,CASSLGPSQETQYF,TGCGCCAGCAGCCTGGGACCGTCCCAAGAGACCCAGTACTTC
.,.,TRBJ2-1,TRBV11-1,CASWGPEIDEQFF,TGTGCCAGCTGGGGGCCGGAGATAGATGAGCAGTTCTTC
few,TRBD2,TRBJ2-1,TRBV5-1,CASSLEGTAGYNEQFF,TGCGCCAGCAGCTTGGAGGGCACAGCGGGGTACAATGAGCAGTTCTTC
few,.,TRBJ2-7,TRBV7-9,CASSPDSPYEQYF,TGTGCCAGCAGCCCGGACAGCCCCTACGAGCAGTACTTC
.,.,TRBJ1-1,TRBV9,CASSVGPTLNTEAFF,TGTGCCAGCAGCGTAGGGCCGACCTTGAACACTGAAGCTTTCTTT
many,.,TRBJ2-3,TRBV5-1,CASSLVGAEYRDTQYF,TGCGCCAGCAGCTTAGTGGGGGCCGAGTACAGAGATACGCAGTATTTT
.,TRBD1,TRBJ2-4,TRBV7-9,CASSAGTAATKNIQYF,TGTGCCAGCAGCGCCGGGACAGCTGCTACCAAAAACATTCAGTACTTC
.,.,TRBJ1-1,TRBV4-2,CASSQEVGGEGYLAFF,TGTGCCAGCAGCCAAGAAGTGGGAGGGGAAGGTTACCTAGCTTTCTTT
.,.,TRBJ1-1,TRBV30,CAWSVSWNTEAFF,TGTGCCTGGAGTGTATCATGGAACACTGAAGCTTTCTTT
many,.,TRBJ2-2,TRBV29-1,CSVAEEGVTGELFF,TGCAGCGTTGCTGAAGAGGGGGTCACCGGGGAGCTGTTTTTT
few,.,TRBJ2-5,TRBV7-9,CASSFRLGETQYF,TGTGCCAGCAGCTTCCGCCTAGGGGAGACCCAGTACTTC
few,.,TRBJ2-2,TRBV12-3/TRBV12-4,CASSPSNAGELFF,TGTGCCAGCAGCCCTTCCAACGCCGGGGAGCTGTTTTTT
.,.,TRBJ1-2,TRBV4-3,CASSQDWGGWYGYTF,TGCGCCAGCAGCCAAGATTGGGGGGGATGGTATGGCTACACCTTC
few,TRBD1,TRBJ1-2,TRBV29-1,CSTRDRALSYGYTF,TGCAGCACCCGGGACAGGGCGTTAAGCTATGGCTACACCTTC
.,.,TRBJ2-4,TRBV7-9,CASSLLAPGWDIQYF,TGTGCCAGCAGCTTACTAGCCCCGGGGTGGGACATTCAGTACTTC
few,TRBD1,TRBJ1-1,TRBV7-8,CASSGPGQGASLNTEAFF,TGTGCCAGCAGCGGACCGGGACAGGGGGCGAGTCTGAACACTGAAGCTTTCTTT
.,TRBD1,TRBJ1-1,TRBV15,CATSSPDRGSTEAFF,TGTGCCACCAGCAGCCCAGACAGGGGTAGCACTGAAGCTTTCTTT
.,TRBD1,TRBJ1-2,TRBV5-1,CASSLVGTAYGYTF,TGCGCCAGCAGCTTGGTGGGGACAGCCTATGGCTACACCTTC
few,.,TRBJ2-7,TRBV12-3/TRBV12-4,CASTPGRSYEQYF,TGTGCCAGCACCCCGGGACGGAGCTACGAGCAGTACTTC
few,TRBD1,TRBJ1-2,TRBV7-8,CASSLGTGGDYGYTF,TGTGCCAGCAGCTTAGGCACAGGGGGCGACTATGGCTACACCTTC
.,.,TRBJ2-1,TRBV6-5,CASSYGAGTSYNEQFF,TGTGCCAGCAGTTACGGGGCGGGGACCTCCTACAATGAGCAGTTCTTC
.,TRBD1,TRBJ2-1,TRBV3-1,CASSQDIMRGPNEQFF,TGTGCCAGCAGCCAAGATATAATGAGGGGGCCTAATGAGCAGTTCTTC
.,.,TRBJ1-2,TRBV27,CASSLRSGIYGYTF,TGTGCCAGCAGTTTACGATCAGGGATTTATGGCTACACCTTC
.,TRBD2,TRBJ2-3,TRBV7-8,CASSHTGQVPGTSGRAVDTQYF,TGTGCCAGCAGCCATACGGGACAAGTCCCCGGGACTAGCGGGAGGGCCGTTGATACGCAGTATTTT
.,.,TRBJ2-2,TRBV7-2,CASSLVSTGELFF,TGTGCCAGCAGCTTAGTGAGCACCGGGGAGCTGTTTTTT
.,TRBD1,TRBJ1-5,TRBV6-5,CASSLTGFGNQPQHF,TGTGCCAGCAGTTTGACAGGGTTCGGGAATCAGCCCCAGCATTTT
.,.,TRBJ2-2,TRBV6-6,CASSYGRTGELFF,TGTGCCAGCAGTTACGGCCGGACCGGGGAGCTGTTTTTT
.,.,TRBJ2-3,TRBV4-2,CASSQVGGRRDTQYF,TGTGCCAGCAGCCAAGTGGGGGGTCGTAGAGATACGCAGTATTTT
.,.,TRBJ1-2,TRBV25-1,CASSEYTLAGPGYTF,TGTGCCAGCAGTGAATATACCCTGGCAGGGCCTGGCTACACCTTC
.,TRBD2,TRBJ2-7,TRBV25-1,CASSEWSGSPYEQYF,TGTGCCAGCAGTGAATGGAGCGGGAGCCCCTACGAGCAGTACTTC
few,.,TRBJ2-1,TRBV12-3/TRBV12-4,CASSLTAGLYNEQFF,TGTGCCAGCAGTTTAACTGCAGGACTCTACAATGAGCAGTTCTTC
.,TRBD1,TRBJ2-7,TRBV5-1,CASSTDRVYYEQYF,TGCGCCAGCAGCACGGACAGGGTGTACTACGAGCAGTACTTC
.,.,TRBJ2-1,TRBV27,CASSLSRQHDLHLNEQFF,TGTGCCAGCAGTTTATCGAGACAGCACGACTTACATCTCAATGAGCAGTTCTTC
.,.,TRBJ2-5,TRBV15,CATSRVGGKETQYF,TGTGCCACCAGCAGAGTTGGGGGAAAAGAGACCCAGTACTTC
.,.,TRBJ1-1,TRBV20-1,CSARDGGRDTEAFF,TGCAGTGCTAGAGATGGGGGCCGCGACACTGAAGCTTTCTTT
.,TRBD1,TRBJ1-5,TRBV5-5,CASSLGQGEGQPQHF,TGTGCCAGCAGCCTGGGACAGGGGGAAGGTCAGCCCCAGCATTTT
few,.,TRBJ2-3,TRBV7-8,CASSSTVNTDTQYF,TGTGCCAGCAGCTCGACGGTAAACACAGATACGCAGTATTTT
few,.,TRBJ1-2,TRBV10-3,CAISESAAGYGYTF,TGTGCCATCAGTGAGTCGGCAGCAGGCTATGGCTACACCTTC
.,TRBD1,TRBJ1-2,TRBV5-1,CASTEQGANYGYTF,TGCGCCAGCACCGAACAGGGGGCTAACTATGGCTACACCTTC
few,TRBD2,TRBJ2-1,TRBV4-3,CASSQEGVLGLAGGPNINEQFF,TGCGCCAGCAGCCAAGAGGGGGTCCTGGGACTAGCGGGAGGGCCTAATATAAATGAGCAGTTCTTC
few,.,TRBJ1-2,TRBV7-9,CASTIDRTQANYGYTF,TGTGCCAGCACTATAGACCGCACACAAGCTAACTATGGCTACACCTTC